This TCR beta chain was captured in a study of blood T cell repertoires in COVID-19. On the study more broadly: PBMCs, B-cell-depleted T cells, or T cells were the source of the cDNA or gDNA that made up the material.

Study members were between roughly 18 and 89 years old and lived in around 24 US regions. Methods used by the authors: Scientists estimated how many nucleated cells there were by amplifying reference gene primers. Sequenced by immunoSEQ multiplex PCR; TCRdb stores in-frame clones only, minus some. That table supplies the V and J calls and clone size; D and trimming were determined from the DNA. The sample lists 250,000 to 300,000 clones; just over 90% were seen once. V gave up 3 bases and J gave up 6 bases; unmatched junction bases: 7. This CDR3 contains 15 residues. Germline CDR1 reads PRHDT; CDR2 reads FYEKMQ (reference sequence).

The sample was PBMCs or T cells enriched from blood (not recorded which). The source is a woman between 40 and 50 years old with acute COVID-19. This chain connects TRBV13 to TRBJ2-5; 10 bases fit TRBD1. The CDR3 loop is CASSLVTGGAQTQYF. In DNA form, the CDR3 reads TGTGCCAGCAGCTTGGTGACAGGGGGCGCACAGACCCAGTACTTC.